This T cell receptor (beta chain) was documented in a study of blood T cell repertoires in COVID-19. With 3 bases removed from V and 7 bases from J, the gap between germline ends came to 14 bases. CDR3 length: 14 residues. The germline V gene encodes CDR1 SGDLS and CDR2 YYNGEE. Measured with immunoSEQ multiplex PCR; TCRdb has only the in-frame clones, and not every one. The data show hundreds of thousands of clones, about 85% seen once. The source of this sequence is a woman aged 18 to 35 with acute COVID-19. Input material: PBMCs or T cells enriched from blood (not recorded which). The V gene is TRBV9, the J gene TRBJ1-5; tentatively, D is TRBD1 (5 bases). CDR3 DNA: TGTGCCAGCAGCGACGGACATCCCCGGCAGCCCCAGCATTTT. Translating it yields CASSDGHPRQPQHF.